This T cell receptor beta chain was sequenced during a study of cytomegalovirus exposure and HLA in healthy donors. Study observations and caveats: Analyzed later, association rates of TCRs varied across HLA loci, with DRB1 most and HLA-C fewest. Upon later analysis, HLA-associated TCR beta chains proved more clonally expanded than other, equally common chains. The dataset shows that most TCR sequences were rare, while some public TCRs occurred in many donors. In a later analysis, TCR beta V- and J-gene trimming showed a link to a missense DCLRE1C variant.

CDR3 length: 18 residues. J was trimmed by 11 bases and V by 3 bases; bases with no gene match: 21. Germline V gene data show CDR1 as MNHEY and CDR2 as SMNVEV (reference sequence). On this clone itself: Its antigen is currently unknown.

PCR primers comprised 60 Vbeta and 13 Jbeta primers. Clones were read by immunoSEQ multiplex PCR, and TCRdb kept only the in-frame ones, dropping some. The sample shows 150,000 to 180,000 clones, 70% to 90% of them seen only once. The chain links TRBV27 to TRBJ2-5; TRBD2 agrees at 10 bases. What was sequenced was PBMCs. This sequence was found in a woman aged 18-30 years in good health and CMV-seronegative. CDR3: CASSLSPNPAGGPGEQYF. The CDR3 DNA reads TGTGCCAGCAGTTTGTCCCCCAACCCAGCGGGAGGGCCGGGGGAGCAGTACTTC.